The 8 T cell receptor beta chains reported below all come from one sample, sequenced in a study of early T cells in non-severe SARS-CoV-2 infection. TCRdb independently ran MiXCR on the 5' RACE reads; one entry per CDR3 protein. The table has tens of thousands of distinct CDR3 sequences, 7% to 8% seen once; the top ten hold about 3.2%. Sequenced sample: whole blood. The source is an adult who was a healthcare worker with PCR-confirmed SARS-CoV-2 infection or an uninfected control (not recorded which).

The rearrangement links TRBV5-5 to TRBJ1-4; 8 bases agree with TRBD1. V lost 4 bases and J lost 5; bases outside the gene matches: 4. The CDR3 loop spans 14 amino acids. Germline V gives CDR1 SGHKS, CDR2 YYEKEE (reference sequence). The chain's CDR3 is CASSPWTGNEKLFF. CDR3 nucleotide sequence: TGTGCCAGCAGCCCATGGACAGGGAATGAAAAACTGTTTTTT.

This clonotype was recorded a few times. V usage is TRBV20-1 and J usage is TRBJ2-3; D might be TRBD1 or TRBD2, each matching 5 bases. From germline, CDR1 is DFQATT and CDR2 SNEGSKA (reference sequence). V was pared by 3 bases and J by 5 bases, with 12 bases between. The CDR3 spans 13 residues. The CDR3 loop is CSARGEYVDTQYF. The CDR3 DNA reads as TGCAGTGCTAGGGGGGAGTACGTAGATACGCAGTATTTT.

This sequence joins TRBV5-1 and TRBJ2-5; 9 nucleotides agree with TRBD2. The germline gives CDR1 SGHRS, CDR2 YFSETQ. This CDR3 comprises 14 residues. V was pared by 1 base and J by 5 bases, with 3 bases of the junction left unmatched. The CDR3 DNA is TGCGCCAGCAGCTTGTTAGCGGGAGATGAGACCCAGTACTTC. It translates to CASSLLAGDETQYF. Together with reference TRBV5-1 and TRBJ2-5, the CDR3 gives the full variable domain: KAGVTQTPRYLIKTRGQQVTLSCSPISGHRSVSWYQQTPGQGLQFLFEYFSETQRNKGNFPGRFSGRQFSNSRSEMNVSTLELGDSALYLCASSLLAGDETQYFGPGTRLLVL.

This clonotype rates as medium-sized. The chain has TRBV5-8 and TRBJ1-2; TRBD1 aligns across 7 bases. CDR1 is SGHTS, CDR2 YDEGEE, per germline. The V gene end was trimmed by 0 bases and the J gene end by 8 bases; junction bases not matched to a gene: 7. The length of the CDR3 is 14 residues. The CDR3 spells CASSLDRGAGGYTF. The CDR3 DNA reads as TGTGCCAGCAGCTTGGACAGGGGCGCAGGAGGCTACACCTTC.

There are many counts of this clonotype. The V and J genes are TRBV3-1 and TRBJ1-1; maybe TRBD1 (5 bases). The V end was cut by 5 bases, the J end by 4 bases, with 23 bases between. Germline V gene sequence: CDR1 LGHDT, CDR2 YNNKEL (reference sequence). The CDR3 has 17 residues. For the CDR3, the DNA is TGTGCCAGCAGCAAGCGGGACCTCTCGGCGGACGGCACTGAAGCTTTCTTT. This translates into CASSKRDLSADGTEAFF.

The sample holds many counts of this clonotype. V is TRBV12-3 or TRBV12-4 and J is TRBJ2-5; D assignment may be TRBD1 or TRBD2 (6 bases each). V was shortened by 5 bases and J by 5 bases, with 12 bases between the two germline ends. This CDR3 is built from 13 residues. CDR3 loop: CASSPGGGETQYF. The CDR3 nucleotides read TGTGCCAGCAGTCCCGGGGGCGGCGAGACCCAGTACTTC.

V gene TRBV20-1 combines with J gene TRBJ1-2; 9 bases agree with TRBD1. V shed 6 bases, J shed 0 bases, and the junction held 14 bases outside the gene matches. CDR1 and CDR2 (germline): DFQATT, SNEGSKA (reference sequence). CDR3 length equals 17 residues. In DNA form, the CDR3 reads TGCAGTGCCGCGGTAATGGGACAGGGCCCTCCTAACTATGGCTACACCTTC. This translates into CSAAVMGQGPPNYGYTF.

This chain links TRBV20-1 with TRBJ1-1; 7 nucleotides match TRBD1. CDR1 and CDR2 from the germline V gene are DFQATT and SNEGSKA (reference sequence). The CDR3 has 16 amino acids. V shed 1 base, J shed 4 bases, and the junction held 12 bases outside the gene matches. The CDR3 bases are TGCAGTGCTAGAGGGGCCACCCAGGGGGGAGGCACTGAAGCTTTCTTT. This sequence encodes CSARGATQGGGTEAFF.